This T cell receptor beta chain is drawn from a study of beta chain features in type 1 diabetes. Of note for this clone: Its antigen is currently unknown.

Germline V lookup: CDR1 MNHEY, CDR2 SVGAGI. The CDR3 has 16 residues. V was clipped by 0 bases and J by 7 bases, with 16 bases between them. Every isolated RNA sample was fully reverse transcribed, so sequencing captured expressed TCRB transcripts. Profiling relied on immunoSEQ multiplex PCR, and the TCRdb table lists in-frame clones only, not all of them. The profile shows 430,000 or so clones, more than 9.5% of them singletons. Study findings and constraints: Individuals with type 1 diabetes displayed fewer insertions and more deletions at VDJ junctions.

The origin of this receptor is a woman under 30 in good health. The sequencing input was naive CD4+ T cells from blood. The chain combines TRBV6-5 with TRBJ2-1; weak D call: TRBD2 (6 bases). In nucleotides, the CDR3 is TGTGCCAGCAGTTACTCGAACTGGGTACGGGGGAATGAGCAGTTCTTC. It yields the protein CASSYSNWVRGNEQFF.